A single sample is the source of the 8 T cell receptor beta chains below, sequenced in a study of control samples from healthy donors and cancer patients. Using immunoSEQ multiplex PCR, the repertoire was profiled, and TCRdb retains in-frame clones only, with some absent. The data hold about 130,000 clones, with over 85% observed a single time. Source material: blood. These receptors were obtained from a man aged 25-45 years in good health.

This clone came up a few times. This chain joins TRBV6-5 and TRBJ1-5; D is ambiguous. V dropped 6 bases and J dropped 4 bases, with 16 bases sitting between them. The germline gives CDR1 MNHEY, CDR2 SVGAGI. CDR3 length: 15 residues. DNA of the CDR3: TGTGCCAGCAGGTACGGCGAATCCCTTAATCAGCCCCAGCATTTT. This codes for CASRYGESLNQPQHF.

The chain joins TRBV7-2 to TRBJ1-2; D might be TRBD1 (5 bases). Germline V gene lookup returns CDR1 SGHTA and CDR2 FQGNSA. Trimming shortened V by 5 bases and J by 1 base, and 11 bases separated the two germline ends. The CDR3 is made up of 14 amino acids. CDR3 in amino acids: CASSLRQLNYGYTF. In DNA, the CDR3 is TGTGCCAGCAGCCTCCGACAGCTTAACTATGGCTACACCTTC. The complete variable domain, with remaining parts taken from reference TRBV7-2 and TRBJ1-2, reads GAGVSQSPSNKVTEKGKDVELRCDPISGHTALYWYRQSLGQGLEFLIYFQGNSAPDKSGLPSDRFSAERTGGSVSTLTIQRTQQEDSAVYLCASSLRQLNYGYTFGSGTRLTVV.

This chain joins TRBV5-6 and TRBJ1-2, with 12 bases that match TRBD1. The CDR3 has 14 residues. V was clipped by 4 bases and J by 4 bases; unmatched bases: 2. The V gene's germline CDR1 is SGHDT and CDR2 YYEEEE. The CDR3 DNA reads as TGTGCCAGCAGCGGGACAGGGGGCGTCTATGGCTACACCTTC. This encodes CASSGTGGVYGYTF. Based on the CDR3 plus reference TRBV5-6 and TRBJ1-2, the full variable domain is DAGVTQSPTHLIKTRGQQVTLRCSPKSGHDTVSWYQQALGQGPQFIFQYYEEEERQRGNFPDRFSGHQFPNYSSELNVNALLLGDSALYLCASSGTGGVYGYTFGSGTRLTVV.

V and J are TRBV27 and TRBJ1-5; 9 positions agree with TRBD1. Germline CDR1 MNHEY, CDR2 SMNVEV (reference sequence). Trimming cost V 2 bases and J 7 bases; bases outside gene matches: 6. The CDR3 consists of 15 residues. The CDR3 loop is CASSLSGTGRQPQHF. CDR3 bases: TGTGCCAGCAGTTTAAGTGGGACAGGGCGGCAGCCCCAGCATTTT.

The genes are TRBV27 and TRBJ2-1; 8 positions match TRBD1. V was pared by 5 bases and J by 7 bases, with 7 bases of the junction left unmatched. Germline CDR1 reads MNHEY; CDR2 reads SMNVEV (reference sequence). CDR3 length: 14 amino acids. This CDR3 is CASSQDRVGNEQFF. CDR3 in DNA: TGTGCCAGCAGTCAGGACAGGGTAGGGAATGAGCAGTTCTTC.

The chain joins TRBV6-6 to TRBJ1-1, with D hard to call. Trimming shortened V by 9 bases and J by 7 bases, and 12 bases separated the two germline ends. This CDR3 is built from 11 residues. The V gene's germline CDR1 is MNHNY and CDR2 SVGAGI (reference sequence). This CDR3 is CASTRRDEAFF. Written as DNA, the CDR3 is TGTGCCAGTACTCGCCGCGATGAAGCTTTCTTT.

The rearrangement links TRBV12-3 or TRBV12-4 to TRBJ2-7, with D hard to call. V shed 2 bases and J shed 4 bases, with 9 bases lying between them. CDR3 length: 13 residues. In DNA, the CDR3 is TGTGCCAGCAGTTTACGACAAACATACGAGCAGTACTTC. Translating gives CASSLRQTYEQYF.

The chain uses TRBV24-1 and TRBJ1-2; a possible D gene is TRBD1 (5 bases). CDR3 length: 14 residues. The germline gives CDR1 KGHDR, CDR2 SFDVKD. Trimming took 7 bases from V and 0 from J, leaving 11 bases between them. The CDR3 protein is CATRGRGSNYGYTF. The CDR3 bases are TGTGCCACCAGGGGGAGGGGATCTAACTATGGCTACACCTTC.